This is a list of T cell receptor beta chains from one sample in a study of blood T cells in healthy people across ages. Each CDR3 protein is one row after TCRdb ran MiXCR on the 5' RACE reads. Among approximately 690,000 distinct CDR3 sequences listed, around three fifths were seen once. The sample taken for sequencing was blood. The receptors were sampled from a man between 60 and 75 years old in good health. Each CDR3 is given with its conserved first and last residue. A D gene is named only where the DNA matches it firmly.

d_call | cdr3_length | j_call | v_call | cdr3_aa
TRBD1 | 15 | TRBJ2-3 | TRBV6-5 | CASSYGRTGADTQYF
. | 16 | TRBJ1-6 | TRBV4-1 | CASTDRPLTHNSPLHF
TRBD1 | 13 | TRBJ2-7 | TRBV6-5 | CASRTDRTREQYF
. | 12 | TRBJ2-5 | TRBV12-3/TRBV12-4 | CASSFRRETQYF
TRBD2 | 15 | TRBJ2-1 | TRBV3-1 | CASSQVASGANEQFF
. | 16 | TRBJ1-2 | TRBV14 | CASSQEWIFTNYGYTF
. | 15 | TRBJ1-6 | TRBV10-1 | CASSERPVGNSPLHF
TRBD2 | 16 | TRBJ2-5 | TRBV5-1 | CASSSVLAGAGETQYF
TRBD2 | 15 | TRBJ2-3 | TRBV29-1 | CSVEDPGGATDTQYF
. | 13 | TRBJ2-7 | TRBV28 | CASSLFASYEQYF
. | 15 | TRBJ2-2 | TRBV4-1 | CASSQDPSRGGELFF
TRBD2 | 16 | TRBJ2-2 | TRBV12-3/TRBV12-4 | CASTPGLAKSTGELFF
. | 13 | TRBJ2-7 | TRBV29-1 | CSVGKGISYEQYF
. | 16 | TRBJ2-1 | TRBV7-9 | CASGPLGQGGYNEQFF
. | 14 | TRBJ2-3 | TRBV9 | CASSVARSRHTQYF
. | 14 | TRBJ2-1 | TRBV20-1 | CSARGQRGYNEQFF
TRBD2 | 17 | TRBJ2-1 | TRBV7-9 | CASSPRGPSGGWGEQFF
TRBD1 | 13 | TRBJ2-7 | TRBV10-3 | CAISESRTGEQYF
. | 13 | TRBJ1-1 | TRBV27 | CASSFAPGTGTFF
TRBD1 | 14 | TRBJ1-2 | TRBV6-6 | CASSYRDRGNGYTF
TRBD2 | 19 | TRBJ2-6 | TRBV29-1 | CSVEAPLAGGLSGANVLTF
TRBD1 | 13 | TRBJ2-3 | TRBV29-1 | CSAEGTGPDTQYF
TRBD2 | 15 | TRBJ2-3 | TRBV6-1 | CASSEVASGVNTQYF
. | 19 | TRBJ2-1 | TRBV6-5 | CASSYRGGAATTSYNERFF
TRBD1 | 14 | TRBJ2-3 | TRBV20-1 | CSARRTGRTDTQYF
TRBD1 | 14 | TRBJ2-7 | TRBV7-9 | CASSLGQGFGEQYF
. | 14 | TRBJ1-1 | TRBV29-1 | CSVDGGSPGTEAFF
. | 16 | TRBJ2-5 | TRBV11-2 | CASSLHVQGPQETQYF